The 27 T cell receptor beta chains below come from one sample, sequenced in a study of CD8+CD57+ T cells in acquired aplastic anemia. Profiling that covered TCR beta VDJ and CDR3 relied on genomic DNA as its template. From the reads, TCRdb called clonotypes with MiXCR, one entry per CDR3 protein. Of 300,000 or so distinct CDR3 sequences listed, around three fifths are singletons. Source material: sorted CD4+, CD8+, or CD8+CD57+ T cells (not recorded which) from PBMCs. Receptors were obtained from a human donor with severe aplastic anemia or a healthy control (not recorded which).

The J gene is TRBJ1-2, the V gene TRBV11-2; no clear D. Germline V gives CDR1 SGHAT, CDR2 FQNNGV. Deletions cut 1 base from V and 12 bases from J, with 15 bases between. The CDR3 has 13 residues. The CDR3 DNA reads as TGTGCCAGCAGCTTAGGCCGGGAATTCGGCGACACCTTC. Translated, it gives CASSLGREFGDTF.

This clonotype was detected many times. This CDR3 is CASSLAGVYDTEAFF. CDR3 nucleotides: TGTGCCAGCAGCTTAGCGGGGGTGTATGACACTGAAGCTTTCTTT. This chain links TRBV7-2 with TRBJ1-1; weak D call: TRBD1 (5 bases). CDR1 is SGHTA and CDR2 is FQGNSA in the germline V gene. Deletions cut 0 bases from V and 3 bases from J, with 11 bases between. This CDR3 contains 15 residues.

CDR3 sequence (DNA): TGCAGCACCCCACAGCCCGCGGGGCAAGAGACCCAGTACTTC. Protein product: CSTPQPAGQETQYF. The V gene is TRBV20-1, the J gene TRBJ2-5; possibly TRBD2 for D (6 bases). The CDR3 is 14 residues long. The V gene's germline CDR1 is DFQATT and CDR2 SNEGSKA (reference sequence).

This clonotype was recorded many times. This chain links TRBV6-5 with TRBJ1-2; the D gene is possibly TRBD1 (5 bases). The CDR3 consists of 15 residues. Per the germline V gene, CDR1 is MNHEY and CDR2 is SVGAGI. The V end was cut by 7 bases, the J end by 6 bases, with 21 bases between. CDR3 DNA sequence: TGTGCCAGCACTGAATCCCTCCCAGGGACTAATGGCTACACCTTC. It encodes CASTESLPGTNGYTF.

This chain joins TRBV7-2 and TRBJ1-5; D not certain. V lost 5 bases, J lost 4 bases, and 12 bases lay in between. From germline, CDR1 is SGHTA and CDR2 FQGNSA. The CDR3 is 14 amino acids. CDR3 nucleotide sequence: TGTGCCAGCAGCCCAAATTGGCAGAATCAGCCCCAGCATTTT. This gives the protein CASSPNWQNQPQHF.

The chain is built from TRBV2 and TRBJ1-1, with a tentative D call TRBD1 (6 bases). The CDR3 has 14 amino acids. CDR1 is SNHLY and CDR2 is FYNNEI in the germline V gene. V shed 9 bases and J shed 1 base, with 15 bases lying between them. As DNA, the CDR3 is TGTGCCAGATTAGGCAGGGGAGGGAACACTGAAGCTTTCTTT. Translating gives CARLGRGGNTEAFF.

This chain connects TRBV7-2 to TRBJ2-3; 15 nucleotides line up with TRBD2. The CDR3 covers 17 residues. The ends lost 5 bases at V and 6 bases at J; junction bases unmatched: 9. Germline loops: CDR1 SGHTA, CDR2 FQGNSA. The CDR3, as DNA: TGTGCCAGCAGCCCAAGGGGACTAGCGGGGGGATCGGATACGCAGTATTTT. Its protein is CASSPRGLAGGSDTQYF.

V and J are TRBV14 and TRBJ1-6, with D uncertain. V gave up 6 bases and J gave up 5 bases, with 14 bases separating them. The CDR3 spans 15 residues. Germline V gene sequence: CDR1 SGHDN, CDR2 FVKESK. The CDR3 nucleotides read TGTGCCAGCAGTGAATTCCACAAGGATAATTCACCCCTCCACTTT. Protein sequence: CASSEFHKDNSPLHF.

The chain combines TRBV24-1 with TRBJ2-1; 12 nucleotides agree with TRBD2. V lost 4 bases, J lost 8 bases, and 8 bases stayed unmatched. The CDR3 sequence is 16 residues long. Germline V lookup: CDR1 KGHDR, CDR2 SFDVKD. CDR3 nucleotide sequence: TGTGCCACCAGTGACCCACCGACTAGCGGGAGAGATGAGCAGTTCTTC. Translation: CATSDPPTSGRDEQFF.

Points on this clonotype: This may come from a read error, since a much larger clone is one base off. The chain couples TRBV6-5 to TRBJ2-3; perhaps TRBD2 as D (6 bases). The germline CDR1 and CDR2 sequences are MNHEY and SVGAGI. The V end lost 6 bases, the J end lost 4 bases, and 17 bases lay between the germline ends. This CDR3 is 15 amino acids long. CDR3 amino acids: CASSGGLLRADTQYF. CDR3 DNA: TGTGCCAGCAGCGGGGGTCTCCTTCGGGCAGATACGCAGTATTTT.

The genes are TRBV2 and TRBJ1-2; D may be TRBD1 (5 bases). The V gene lost 4 bases and the J gene lost 2 bases, with 8 bases spanning the gap. Germline loops: CDR1 SNHLY, CDR2 FYNNEI. The CDR3 has 13 amino acids. The CDR3 is CASSGQTNYGYTF. The CDR3 DNA is TGTGCCAGCAGTGGACAGACCAACTATGGCTACACCTTC.

A single count supports this clonotype. As DNA, the CDR3 is TGTGCCAGCACACTGTCCGGGGCCAACGTCCTGACTTTC. Amino acids: CASTLSGANVLTF. This chain uses TRBV3-1 with TRBJ2-6; D is unclear. V was shortened by 7 bases and J by 4 bases, with 8 bases between the two germline ends. Germline values: CDR1 LGHDT, CDR2 YNNKEL (reference sequence). The length of the CDR3 is 13 residues.

The chain joins TRBV5-6 to TRBJ1-6; no firm D call. Germline V gives CDR1 SGHDT, CDR2 YYEEEE. The CDR3 has 12 amino acids. The V end was cut by 1 base, the J end by 9 bases, with 5 bases between. CDR3 in amino acids: CASSLSGSPLHF. CDR3 DNA sequence: TGTGCCAGCAGCTTGTCAGGTTCACCCCTCCACTTT.

The CDR3 nucleotides read TGTGCCACCAGCAGAGAACTAGCGGGGGCAGATACGCAGTATTTT. Protein sequence: CATSRELAGADTQYF. The V call is TRBV15, the J call TRBJ2-3, with 11 bases fitting TRBD2. CDR1 LNHNV and CDR2 YYDKDF come from the germline V gene (reference sequence). Trimming at V came to 0 bases and at J to 4 bases, leaving 0 bases not matched to a gene. The length of the CDR3 is 15 residues.

This clonotype was detected only a few times. This chain connects TRBV20-1 to TRBJ2-1; no definite D call. Germline V lookup: CDR1 DFQATT, CDR2 SNEGSKA (reference sequence). The V gene lost 6 bases and the J gene lost 6 bases, with 12 bases spanning the gap. The CDR3 is made up of 12 amino acids. CDR3 amino acids: CSARSQGNEQFF. The DNA of the CDR3 is TGCAGTGCGCGGAGTCAAGGCAATGAGCAGTTCTTC.

The chain has TRBV14 and TRBJ1-2; D unresolved. The length of the CDR3 is 14 residues. Trimming took 1 base from V and 4 from J, leaving 10 bases between them. CDR1 is SGHDN and CDR2 is FVKESK in the germline V gene. The CDR3 nucleotides read TGTGCCAGCAGCCAAGTAGGTACAGCCTATGGCTACACCTTC. This sequence encodes CASSQVGTAYGYTF.

The gene calls are TRBV30 and TRBJ1-5; no reliable D call. Germline V gene data show CDR1 as GTSNPN and CDR2 as SVGIG (reference sequence). This CDR3 region has 17 residues. V was clipped by 3 bases and J by 2 bases, with 20 bases between them. CDR3 loop: CAWSVGLISLGNQPQHF. The DNA for the CDR3 is TGTGCCTGGAGCGTAGGGCTGATATCTCTGGGCAATCAGCCCCAGCATTTT.

This clonotype has just one count. The chain employs TRBV30 and TRBJ1-5; the D gene is possibly TRBD1 (5 bases). CDR3 size: 13 residues. Trimming removed 3 bases from V and 11 bases from J, with 17 bases in between. The V gene's germline CDR1 is GTSNPN and CDR2 SVGIG (reference sequence). CDR3 in amino acids: CAWSIGGMETQHF. The CDR3 DNA reads as TGTGCCTGGAGCATCGGGGGGATGGAGACCCAGCATTTT. The variable domain in full, with the rest retrieved from reference TRBV30 and TRBJ1-5, is SQTIHQWPATLVQPVGSPLSLECTVEGTSNPNLYWYRQAAGRGLQLLFYSVGIGQISSEVPQNLSASRPQDRQFILSSKKLLLSDSGFYLCAWSIGGMETQHFGDGTRLSIL.

With respect to this clonotype: One junction end does not reproduce the germline sequence, and a read error may be involved. The chain links TRBV9 to TRBJ1-6; maybe TRBD1 (5 bases). There are 14 residues in the CDR3. Germline V gene lookup returns CDR1 SGDLS and CDR2 YYNGEE. The CDR3 loop reads CASSVSREGSPLHF. CDR3 DNA sequence: TGTGCCAGCAGCGTTTCCAGGGAAGGTTCACCCCTCCACTTC. The full variable domain, its missing parts supplied by reference TRBV9 and TRBJ1-6, is DSGVTQTPKHLITATGQRVTLRCSPRSGDLSVYWYQQSLDQGLQFLIQYYNGEERAKGNILERFSAQQFPDLHSELNLSSLELGDSALYFCASSVSREGSPLHFGNGTRLTVT.

This clonotype was counted ten times or more. In DNA form, the CDR3 reads TGTGCCAGTAGTATTAGGGGTCTTTATGGCTACACCTTC. Its protein is CASSIRGLYGYTF. The chain is built from TRBV19 and TRBJ1-2, with TRBD1 as a possible D gene (5 bases). The CDR3 runs to 13 residues. Trimming took 3 bases from V and 5 from J, leaving 10 bases between them. Germline V gives CDR1 LNHDA, CDR2 SQIVND (reference sequence). The variable domain in full, completed from reference TRBV19 and TRBJ1-2, reads DGGITQSPKYLFRKEGQNVTLSCEQNLNHDAMYWYRQDPGQGLRLIYYSQIVNDFQKGDIAEGYSVSREKKESFPLTVTSAQKNPTAFYLCASSIRGLYGYTFGSGTRLTVV.

This chain connects TRBV5-1 to TRBJ2-1; D is unclear. Looked up from germline, CDR1 is SGHRS and CDR2 is YFSETQ. CDR3 length: 14 amino acids. V was trimmed by 4 bases and J by 3 bases, leaving 11 bases between them. The CDR3 protein is CASSPRHDYNEQFF. The CDR3, as DNA: TGCGCCAGCAGCCCGAGACACGACTACAATGAGCAGTTCTTC. Full variable domain (missing parts from reference TRBV5-1 and TRBJ2-1): KAGVTQTPRYLIKTRGQQVTLSCSPISGHRSVSWYQQTPGQGLQFLFEYFSETQRNKGNFPGRFSGRQFSNSRSEMNVSTLELGDSALYLCASSPRHDYNEQFFGPGTRLTVL.

This clonotype showed up many times. The chain has TRBV3-1 and TRBJ2-2; D uncertain. This CDR3 is 13 amino acids long. Between the trimmed V and J ends, which lost 2 bases and 7 bases, there was a span of 8 bases. Per germline, CDR1 LGHDT and CDR2 YNNKEL (reference sequence). The CDR3 sequence: CASSQFNGGELFF. In DNA, the CDR3 is TGTGCCAGCAGCCAATTCAACGGCGGGGAGCTGTTTTTT.

The table lists this clonotype with many counts. J is TRBJ1-5 and V is TRBV12-3 or TRBV12-4; the D is unclear. Trimming shortened V by 7 bases and J by 5 bases, and 15 bases separated the two germline ends. This CDR3 contains 14 residues. The CDR3 spells CASTGTDLYQPQHF. The CDR3 DNA follows: TGTGCCAGCACGGGAACAGACCTTTATCAGCCCCAGCATTTT.

V usage is TRBV7-2 and J usage is TRBJ2-7; D is tentatively TRBD1 or TRBD2 (5 bases each). The CDR3 is made up of 13 amino acids. V was shortened by 1 base and J by 7 bases, with 11 bases between the two germline ends. The germline V gene encodes CDR1 SGHTA and CDR2 FQGNSA. CDR3: CASSLDPWGEQYF. The DNA for the CDR3 is TGTGCCAGCAGCTTAGACCCTTGGGGGGAGCAGTACTTC.

The chain links TRBV6-1 to TRBJ1-2, with 8 bases lining up with TRBD1. The CDR3 has 14 amino acids. Germline lookup yields CDR1 MNHNS and CDR2 SASEGT. V lost 0 bases, J lost 8 bases, and 5 bases stayed unmatched. CDR3 DNA sequence: TGTGCCAGCAGTGAAGCCTCACAGGGGGAAGGCTACACCTTC. It yields the protein CASSEASQGEGYTF.

This clonotype was detected ten times or more. The gene calls are TRBV25-1 and TRBJ2-7; D tentatively fits TRBD1 or TRBD2 (6 bases each). The CDR3 length is 16 residues. The V end was cut by 1 base, the J end by 5 bases, with 18 bases between. The germline CDR1 and CDR2 sequences are MGHDK and SYGVNS. CDR3 DNA: TGTGCCAGCAGTGAATCCCGGGGGCGAACATCAAACGAGCAGTACTTC. This encodes CASSESRGRTSNEQYF.

The chain links TRBV9 to TRBJ1-6, with D possibly matching TRBD1 (6 bases). Germline assignment: CDR1 SGDLS and CDR2 YYNGEE. Trimming pared 4 bases from V and 7 bases from J, leaving 18 bases between. The CDR3 length is 16 residues. The CDR3 loop reads CASSNRRGLENSPLHF. Here the CDR3 DNA reads TGTGCCAGCAGCAACCGAAGGGGGTTGGAGAATTCACCCCTCCACTTT.